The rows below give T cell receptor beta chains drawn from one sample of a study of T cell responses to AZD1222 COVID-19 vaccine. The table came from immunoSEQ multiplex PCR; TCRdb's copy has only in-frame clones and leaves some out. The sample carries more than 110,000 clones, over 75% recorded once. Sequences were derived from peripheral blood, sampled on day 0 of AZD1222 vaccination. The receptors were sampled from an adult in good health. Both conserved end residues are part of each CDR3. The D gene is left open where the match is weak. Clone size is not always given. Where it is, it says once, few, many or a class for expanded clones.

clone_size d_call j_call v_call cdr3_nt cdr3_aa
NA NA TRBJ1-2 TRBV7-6 TGTGCCAGCAGCTTAGGATCAGGGACTAACTATGGCTACACCTTC CASSLGSGTNYGYTF
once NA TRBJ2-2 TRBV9 TGTGCCAGCAGCGTAGAATACAACACCGGGGAGCTGTTTTTT CASSVEYNTGELFF
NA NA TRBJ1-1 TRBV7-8 TGTGCCAGCAGCGTACTTCAGGGGCAGGGTGAAGCTTTCTTT CASSVLQGQGEAFF
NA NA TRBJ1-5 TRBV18 TGTGCCAGCTCAACCGCCTGGCAGGGTAGCAATCAGCCCCAGCATTTT CASSTAWQGSNQPQHF
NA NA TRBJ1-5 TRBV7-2 TGTGCCAGCAGCCGGAGTGGTGCCAATCAGCCCCAGCATTTT CASSRSGANQPQHF
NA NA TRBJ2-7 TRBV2 TGTGCCAGCAGTGAGGGAGAGTACGAGCAGTACTTC CASSEGEYEQYF
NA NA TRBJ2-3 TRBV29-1 TGCAGCGTTGCCCGGGGGGATACGCAGTATTTT CSVARGDTQYF
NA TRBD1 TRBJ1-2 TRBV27 TGTGCCAACCACTCCGGACAGGGGGAAGATGGCTACACCTTC CANHSGQGEDGYTF
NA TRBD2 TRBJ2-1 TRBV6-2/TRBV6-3 TGTGCCAGCAGTTGGCTAGCGGTTCACAATGAGCAGTTCTTC CASSWLAVHNEQFF
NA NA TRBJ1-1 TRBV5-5 TGTGCCAGCAGCGCCCGGAACATGAACACTGAAGCTTTCTTT CASSARNMNTEAFF
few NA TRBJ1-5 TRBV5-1 TGCGCCAGCAGCTTGGATCCTATAGAGGGCAATCAGCCCCAGCATTTT CASSLDPIEGNQPQHF
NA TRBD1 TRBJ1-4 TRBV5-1 TGCGCCAGCAGCTTGGGGGGACAGGTTAATGAAAAACTGTTTTTT CASSLGGQVNEKLFF
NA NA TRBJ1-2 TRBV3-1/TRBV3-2 TGTGCCAGCAGCCACACCAGGGGATACACCTTC CASSHTRGYTF
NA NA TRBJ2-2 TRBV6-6 TGTGCCAGCAGGATCGCCGCCGGGGAGCTGTTTTTT CASRIAAGELFF
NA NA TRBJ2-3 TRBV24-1 TGTGCCACCAGTGATTTCCCCGCCTATACGCAGTATTTT CATSDFPAYTQYF
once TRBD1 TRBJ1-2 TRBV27 TGTGCCAGCACCGGGGACAGGGAAATTGGCTACACCTTC CASTGDREIGYTF
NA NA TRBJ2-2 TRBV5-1 TGCGCCAGCAGCCCCAGCACCGGGGAGCTGTTTTTT CASSPSTGELFF
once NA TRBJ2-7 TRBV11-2 TGTGCCAGCAGCTCCCAGGGGGACTCCAACGGGCAGTACTTC CASSSQGDSNGQYF
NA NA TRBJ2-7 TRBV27 TGTGCCAGCAGCCCAGGGGTTCTGAACGAGCAGTACTTC CASSPGVLNEQYF
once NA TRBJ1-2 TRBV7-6 TGTGCCAGCAGCTTAGCGTCGGGGGACCTATCCGGCTACACCTTC CASSLASGDLSGYTF
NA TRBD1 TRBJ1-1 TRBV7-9 TGTGCCAGCAGCGGACAGGGTCAAAACACTGAAGCTTTCTTT CASSGQGQNTEAFF
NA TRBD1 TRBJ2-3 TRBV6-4 TGTGCCAGCAGTGAGACAGGGGAAGCAGATACGCAGTATTTT CASSETGEADTQYF
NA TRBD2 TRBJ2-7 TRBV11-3 TGTGCCAGCAGTCTAATGGCACTAGCGGGTCACGAGCAGTACTTC CASSLMALAGHEQYF
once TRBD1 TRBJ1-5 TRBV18 TGTGCCAGCTCACCCGGGACAGGGGATAATCAGCCCCAGCATTTT CASSPGTGDNQPQHF
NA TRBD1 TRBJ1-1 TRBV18 TGTGCCAGCTCGCACGACCCGACAGGGGAAGCTTTCTTT CASSHDPTGEAFF
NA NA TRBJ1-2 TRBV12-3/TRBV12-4 TGTGCCAGCAGTTTAGGGGCAGGGGTACTCACCTTC CASSLGAGVLTF
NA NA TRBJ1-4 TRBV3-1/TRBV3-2 TGTGCCAGCAGGGAGACGGGGGAAAAACTGTTTTTT CASRETGEKLFF
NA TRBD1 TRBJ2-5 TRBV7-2 TGTGCCAGCAGCTTATATCCAGGGGGCGAGGAGACCCAGTACTTC CASSLYPGGEETQYF
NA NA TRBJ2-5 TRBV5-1 TGCGCCAGCAGCTTGGACAGAGGGCACACCGGGACCCAGTACTTC CASSLDRGHTGTQYF
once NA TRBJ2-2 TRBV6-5 TGTGCCAGCCTCCCAAACCGAGGAGGGGAGCTGTTTTTT CASLPNRGGELFF
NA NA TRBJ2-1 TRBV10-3 TGTGCCATCAGTGATATCCCCCGCGGCGAGGGATTCAATGAGCAGTTCTTC CAISDIPRGEGFNEQFF
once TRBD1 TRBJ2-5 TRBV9 TGTGCCAGCAGCGCCTCTGGGACAGGACGAGGGCAAGAGACCCAGTACTTC CASSASGTGRGQETQYF
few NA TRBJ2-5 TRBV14 TGTGCCAGCAGCCAAGTTTCAGGGGCCATAGAGACCCAGTACTTC CASSQVSGAIETQYF
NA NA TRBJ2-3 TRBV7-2 TGTGCCAGCAGCTTCGGTACAGATACGCAGTATTTT CASSFGTDTQYF
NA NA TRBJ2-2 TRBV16 TGTGCCAGCAGCCCGCCCCTGGGAACCGGGGAGCTGTTTTTT CASSPPLGTGELFF
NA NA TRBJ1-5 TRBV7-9 TGTGCCAGCAGCTTAGCGCTAGGGGGCAATCAGCCCCAGCATTTT CASSLALGGNQPQHF
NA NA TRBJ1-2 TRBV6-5 TGTGCCAGCACCAGGATGGGTAACTATGGCTACACCTTC CASTRMGNYGYTF
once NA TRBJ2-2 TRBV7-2 TGTGCCAGCAGCCTAGAGGGGGGAGTGGCCGGGGAGCTGTTTTTT CASSLEGGVAGELFF
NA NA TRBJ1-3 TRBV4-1 TGCGCCAGCAGCCAAGGCTCCGGGTTTTACTCTGGAAACACCATATATTTT CASSQGSGFYSGNTIYF
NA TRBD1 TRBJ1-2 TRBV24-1 TGTGCCACCAGTGAGGATGACAGGGTCGGCTATGGCTACACCTTC CATSEDDRVGYGYTF
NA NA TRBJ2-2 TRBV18 TGTGCCAGCTCACCTGACAGGCTAGCCGGGGAGCTGTTTTTT CASSPDRLAGELFF
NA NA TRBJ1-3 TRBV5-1 TGCGCCAGCAGCACCGACAGACGCTCTGGAAACACCATATATTTT CASSTDRRSGNTIYF
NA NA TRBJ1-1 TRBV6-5 TGTGCCAGCATCGGACAGTTGAACACTGAAGCTTTCTTT CASIGQLNTEAFF
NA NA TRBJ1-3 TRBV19 TGTGCCAGTAGTATAGAGGGTGACTCTGGAAACACCATATATTTT CASSIEGDSGNTIYF
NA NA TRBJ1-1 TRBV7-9 TGTGCCAGCAGCTTACAAGGGCTCTTGGATGAAGCTTTCTTT CASSLQGLLDEAFF
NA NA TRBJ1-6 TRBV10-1 TGCGCCAGCAGAGGGTGGGGGTGTAGCTCCTATAATTCACCCCTCCACTTT CASRGWGCSSYNSPLHF